This T cell receptor beta chain was observed in a study of blood T cell repertoires in COVID-19. The wider study: Researchers got acute and convalescent COVID-19 samples from the United States, Italy and Spain. Sources were T cells, B-cell-depleted T cells, or PBMCs; the material itself was cDNA or gDNA.

The CDR3 is 16 amino acids. Deletions cut 0 bases from V and 0 bases from J, with 13 bases between. Germline CDR1 is SQVTM and CDR2 is ANQGSEA. Libraries were prepared by immunoSEQ multiplex PCR; TCRdb keeps only in-frame clonotypes and omits some of them. The table records 250,000 to 400,000 clones, 80% to 90% of them present only once. The chain joins TRBV29-1 to TRBJ2-3; D is uncertain. The TCR comes from a man over 45 with active or convalescent COVID-19. Sequenced material: peripheral blood. As DNA, the CDR3 is TGCAGCGTTGAAGAGCGGCGGAGTACTAGCACAGATACGCAGTATTTT. Translating it yields CSVEERRSTSTDTQYF.